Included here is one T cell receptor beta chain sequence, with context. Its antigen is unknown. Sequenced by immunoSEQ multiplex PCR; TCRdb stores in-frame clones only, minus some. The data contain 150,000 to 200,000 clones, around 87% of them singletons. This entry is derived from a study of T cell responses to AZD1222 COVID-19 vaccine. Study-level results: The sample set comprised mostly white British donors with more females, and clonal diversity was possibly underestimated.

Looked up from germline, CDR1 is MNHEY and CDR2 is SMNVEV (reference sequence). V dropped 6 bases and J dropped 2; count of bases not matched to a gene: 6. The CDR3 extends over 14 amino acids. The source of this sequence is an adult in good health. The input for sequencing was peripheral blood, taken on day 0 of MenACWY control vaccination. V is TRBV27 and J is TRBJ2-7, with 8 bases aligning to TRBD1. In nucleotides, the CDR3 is TGTGCCAGCAGAGATCGGGACAGGCCCTACGAGCAGTACTTC. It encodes CASRDRDRPYEQYF.